These T cell receptor beta chains were read from a single sample in a study of blood T cell repertoires in COVID-19. Repertoires were generated with immunoSEQ multiplex PCR, while TCRdb's copy carries only in-frame clones and drops some. The sample yields roughly 190,000 clones, 84% seen once. Sequencing used PBMCs or T cells enriched from blood (not recorded which). The receptor set was obtained from a woman aged 25 to 39 who had been exposed to COVID-19. Both conserved end residues are part of each CDR3. D genes are given only for firm matches. Clone size is given for some rows only: seen once, a few or many times, or a class if the clone is expanded.

CDR3nt: TGTGCCAGCAGCTTGCTGAGACAGGGGGACGAGCAGTACTTC; CDR3aa: CASSLLRQGDEQYF; abundance: once; v_gene: TRBV5-4; j_gene: TRBJ2-7; d_gene: TRBD1
CDR3nt: TGTGCCATCGGGACAGACTATGGCTACACCTTC; CDR3aa: CAIGTDYGYTF; abundance: few; v_gene: TRBV10-3; j_gene: TRBJ1-2; d_gene: TRBD1
CDR3nt: TGTGCCAGCAGCTGGACAGGGGGGGCTAATGAAAAACTGTTTTTT; CDR3aa: CASSWTGGANEKLFF; abundance: -; v_gene: TRBV7-8; j_gene: TRBJ1-4; d_gene: TRBD1
CDR3nt: TGTGCCAGCAGCTTGGGGATAGAAGGGGTCGGCACTGAAGCTTTCTTT; CDR3aa: CASSLGIEGVGTEAFF; abundance: -; v_gene: TRBV5-4; j_gene: TRBJ1-1; d_gene: -
CDR3nt: TGTGCCACCAGTGCTGGGGGGAGGAATGAGCAGTTCTTC; CDR3aa: CATSAGGRNEQFF; abundance: -; v_gene: TRBV24-1; j_gene: TRBJ2-1; d_gene: -
CDR3nt: TGTGCCAGCAGTTTAATGACGGGGTCTGAAGCTTTCTTT; CDR3aa: CASSLMTGSEAFF; abundance: -; v_gene: TRBV27; j_gene: TRBJ1-1; d_gene: -
CDR3nt: TGTGCCAGCAGCGTAGTGGAGGGGGCCCCTCAAGAGACCCAGTACTTC; CDR3aa: CASSVVEGAPQETQYF; abundance: -; v_gene: TRBV9; j_gene: TRBJ2-5; d_gene: -
CDR3nt: TGTGCTAGTGGTTTGGAGAGCGAGACCCAGTACTTC; CDR3aa: CASGLESETQYF; abundance: -; v_gene: TRBV12-5; j_gene: TRBJ2-5; d_gene: -
CDR3nt: TGTGCCAGCAGCTTAGATCAGGCCGGGGGGGCCTACGAGCAGTACTTC; CDR3aa: CASSLDQAGGAYEQYF; abundance: -; v_gene: TRBV11-2; j_gene: TRBJ2-7; d_gene: TRBD2
CDR3nt: TGTGCCAGCTCACCTTTGGGACAGGCAGACAATGAGCAGTTCTTC; CDR3aa: CASSPLGQADNEQFF; abundance: -; v_gene: TRBV18; j_gene: TRBJ2-1; d_gene: TRBD1
CDR3nt: TGTGCCAGCAGCCTCGGGACTAGCGGCTACAATGAGCAGTTCTTC; CDR3aa: CASSLGTSGYNEQFF; abundance: -; v_gene: TRBV13; j_gene: TRBJ2-1; d_gene: TRBD2